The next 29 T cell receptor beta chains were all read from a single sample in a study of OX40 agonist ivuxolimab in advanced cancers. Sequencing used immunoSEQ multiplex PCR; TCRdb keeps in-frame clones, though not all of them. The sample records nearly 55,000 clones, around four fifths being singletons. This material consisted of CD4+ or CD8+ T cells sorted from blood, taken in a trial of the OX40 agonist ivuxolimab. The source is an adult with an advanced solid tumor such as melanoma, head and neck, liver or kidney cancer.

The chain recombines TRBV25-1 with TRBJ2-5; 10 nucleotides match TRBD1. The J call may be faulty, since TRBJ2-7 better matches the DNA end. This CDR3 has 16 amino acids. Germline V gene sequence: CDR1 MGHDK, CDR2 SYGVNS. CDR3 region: CASSPPTGGISYEQYF. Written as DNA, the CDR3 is TGTGCCAGCAGTCCCCCGACAGGGGGCATATCCTACGAGCAGTACTTC.

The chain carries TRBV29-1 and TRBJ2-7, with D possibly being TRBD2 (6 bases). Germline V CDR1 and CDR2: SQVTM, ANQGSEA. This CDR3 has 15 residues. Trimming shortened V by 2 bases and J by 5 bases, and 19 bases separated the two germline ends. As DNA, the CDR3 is TGCAGCGTTGAATTATCGGGAGAAAGGGGAGACGAGCAGTACTTC. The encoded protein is CSVELSGERGDEQYF.

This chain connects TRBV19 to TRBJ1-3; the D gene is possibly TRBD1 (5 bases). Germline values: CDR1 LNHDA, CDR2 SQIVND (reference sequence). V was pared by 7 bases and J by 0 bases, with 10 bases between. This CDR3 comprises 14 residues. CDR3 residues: CASTAGGSGNTIYF. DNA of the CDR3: TGTGCCAGTACCGCCGGGGGCTCTGGAAACACCATATATTTT. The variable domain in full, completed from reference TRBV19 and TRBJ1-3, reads DGGITQSPKYLFRKEGQNVTLSCEQNLNHDAMYWYRQDPGQGLRLIYYSQIVNDFQKGDIAEGYSVSREKKESFPLTVTSAQKNPTAFYLCASTAGGSGNTIYFGEGSWLTVV.

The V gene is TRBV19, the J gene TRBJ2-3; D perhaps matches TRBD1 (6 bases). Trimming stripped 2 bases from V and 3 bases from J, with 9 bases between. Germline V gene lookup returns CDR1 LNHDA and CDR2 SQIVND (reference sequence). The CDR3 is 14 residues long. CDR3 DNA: TGTGCCAGTAGTATAATTCAGGGGACAGATACGCAGTATTTT. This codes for CASSIIQGTDTQYF.

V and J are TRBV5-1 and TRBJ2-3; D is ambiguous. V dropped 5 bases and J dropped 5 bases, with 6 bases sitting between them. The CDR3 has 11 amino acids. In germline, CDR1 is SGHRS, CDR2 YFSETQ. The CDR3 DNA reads TGCGCCAGCAGATCGAAAGATACGCAGTATTTT. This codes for CASRSKDTQYF.

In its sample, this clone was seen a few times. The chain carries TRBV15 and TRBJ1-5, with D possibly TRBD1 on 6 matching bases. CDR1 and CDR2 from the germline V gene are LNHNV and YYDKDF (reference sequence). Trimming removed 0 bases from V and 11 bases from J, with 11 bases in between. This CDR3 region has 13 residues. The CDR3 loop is CATSRDLRGAQHF. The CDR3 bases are TGTGCCACCAGCAGAGATCTGAGGGGGGCCCAGCATTTT.

The CDR3: CASSLGLAGDREQYF. In nucleotides, the CDR3 is TGTGCCAGCAGCTTGGGACTAGCGGGAGATCGCGAGCAGTACTTC. This chain connects TRBV11-3 to TRBJ2-7, with 14 bases identical to TRBD2. V shed 3 bases, J shed 6 bases, and the junction held 4 bases outside the gene matches. The length of the CDR3 is 15 residues. Per germline, CDR1 SGHNT and CDR2 YENEEA.

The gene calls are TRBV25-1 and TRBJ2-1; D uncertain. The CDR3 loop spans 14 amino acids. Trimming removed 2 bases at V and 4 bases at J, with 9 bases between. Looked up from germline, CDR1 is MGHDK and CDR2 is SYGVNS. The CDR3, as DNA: TGTGCCAGCAGTGAAGGTGGCAGATACAATGAGCAGTTCTTC. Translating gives CASSEGGRYNEQFF.

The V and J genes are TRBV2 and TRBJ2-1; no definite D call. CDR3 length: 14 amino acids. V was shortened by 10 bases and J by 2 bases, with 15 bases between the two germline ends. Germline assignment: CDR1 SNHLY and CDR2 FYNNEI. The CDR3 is CATRRFTAYNEQFF. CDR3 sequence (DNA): TGTGCCACCCGAAGGTTCACCGCCTACAATGAGCAGTTCTTC. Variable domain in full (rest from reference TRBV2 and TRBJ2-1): EPEVTQTPSHQVTQMGQEVILRCVPISNHLYFYWYRQILGQKVEFLVSFYNNEISEKSEIFDDQFSVERPDGSNFTLKIRSTKLEDSAMYFCATRRFTAYNEQFFGPGTRLTVL.

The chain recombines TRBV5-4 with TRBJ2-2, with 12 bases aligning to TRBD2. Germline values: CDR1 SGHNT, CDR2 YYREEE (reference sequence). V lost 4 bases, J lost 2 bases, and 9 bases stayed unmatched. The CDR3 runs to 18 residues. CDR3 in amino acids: CASSRTSGDRYNTGELFF. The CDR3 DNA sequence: TGTGCCAGCAGCCGGACTAGCGGGGATAGATATAACACCGGGGAGCTGTTTTTT.

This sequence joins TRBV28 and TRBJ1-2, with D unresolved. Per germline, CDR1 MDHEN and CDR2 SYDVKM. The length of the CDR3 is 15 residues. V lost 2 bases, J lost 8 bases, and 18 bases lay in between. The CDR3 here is CASSLLGVATRGYTF. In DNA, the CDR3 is TGTGCCAGCAGTTTACTGGGTGTAGCAACCAGGGGCTACACCTTC.

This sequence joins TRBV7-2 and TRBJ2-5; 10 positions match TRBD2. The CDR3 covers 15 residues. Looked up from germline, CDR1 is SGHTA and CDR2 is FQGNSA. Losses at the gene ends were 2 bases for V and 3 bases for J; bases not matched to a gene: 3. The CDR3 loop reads CASSLTSGAEETQYF. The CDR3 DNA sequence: TGTGCCAGCAGCTTAACTAGCGGGGCCGAAGAGACCCAGTACTTC.

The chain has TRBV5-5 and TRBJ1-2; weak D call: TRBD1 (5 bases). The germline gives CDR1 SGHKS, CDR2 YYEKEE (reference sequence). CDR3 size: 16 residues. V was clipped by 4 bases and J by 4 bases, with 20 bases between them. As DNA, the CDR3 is TGTGCCAGCAGCCTCTTAGACAGAGCAGGGAGCTATGGCTACACCTTC. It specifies CASSLLDRAGSYGYTF. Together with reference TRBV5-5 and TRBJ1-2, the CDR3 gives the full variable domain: DAGVTQSPTHLIKTRGQQVTLRCSPISGHKSVSWYQQVLGQGPQFIFQYYEKEERGRGNFPDRFSARQFPNYSSELNVNALLLGDSALYLCASSLLDRAGSYGYTFGSGTRLTVV.

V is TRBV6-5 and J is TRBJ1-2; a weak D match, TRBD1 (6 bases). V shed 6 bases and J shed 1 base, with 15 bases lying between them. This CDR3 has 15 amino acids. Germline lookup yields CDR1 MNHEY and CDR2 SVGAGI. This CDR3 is CASRSQGNSNYGYTF. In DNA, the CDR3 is TGTGCCAGCAGATCACAGGGTAACAGTAACTATGGCTACACCTTC.

CDR3 sequence reads: CASSQDLAGGSWEQYF. CDR3 nucleotide sequence: TGCGCCAGCAGCCAAGATCTGGCAGGGGGCTCGTGGGAGCAGTACTTC. The gene calls are TRBV4-3 and TRBJ2-7; 8 bases are shared with TRBD1. V lost 0 bases to trimming and J lost 7 bases; unmatched junction nucleotides: 11. Germline lookup yields CDR1 LGHNA and CDR2 YSLEER. There are 16 residues in the CDR3.

The CDR3: CASSWGTVSNQPQHF. In nucleotides, the CDR3 is TGTGCCAGCAGCTGGGGGACGGTAAGCAATCAGCCCCAGCATTTT. The chain uses TRBV5-5 and TRBJ1-5, with D possibly TRBD1 on 5 matching bases. With 3 bases removed from V and 1 base from J, the gap between germline ends came to 11 bases. The CDR3 has 15 amino acids. Germline V gene lookup returns CDR1 SGHKS and CDR2 YYEKEE (reference sequence).

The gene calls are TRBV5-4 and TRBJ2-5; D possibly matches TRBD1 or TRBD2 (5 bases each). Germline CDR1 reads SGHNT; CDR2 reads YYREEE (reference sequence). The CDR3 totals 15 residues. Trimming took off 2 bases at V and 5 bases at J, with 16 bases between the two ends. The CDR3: CASSLISGLSETQYF. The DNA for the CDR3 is TGTGCCAGCAGCTTAATCTCGGGGCTTTCCGAGACCCAGTACTTC.

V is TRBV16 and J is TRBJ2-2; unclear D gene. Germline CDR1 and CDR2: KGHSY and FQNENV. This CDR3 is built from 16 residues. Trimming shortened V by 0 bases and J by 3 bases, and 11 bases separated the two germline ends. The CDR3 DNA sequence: TGTGCCAGCAGCCAATCCAAGGAGCTTGACACCGGGGAGCTGTTTTTT. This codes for CASSQSKELDTGELFF.

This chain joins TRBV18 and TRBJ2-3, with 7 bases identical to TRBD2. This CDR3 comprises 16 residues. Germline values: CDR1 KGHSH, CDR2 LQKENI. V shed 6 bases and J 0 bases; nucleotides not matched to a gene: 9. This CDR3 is CASSLMSSGSTDTQYF. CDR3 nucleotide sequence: TGTGCCAGCTCTCTCATGAGTAGCGGGAGCACAGATACGCAGTATTTT.

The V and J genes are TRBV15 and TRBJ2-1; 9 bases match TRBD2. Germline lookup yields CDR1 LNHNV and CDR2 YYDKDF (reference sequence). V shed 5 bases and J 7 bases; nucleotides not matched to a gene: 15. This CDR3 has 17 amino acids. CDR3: CATSLLGTSPGRNEQFF. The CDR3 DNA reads TGTGCCACCAGCTTGTTGGGGACTAGCCCGGGAAGAAATGAGCAGTTCTTC.

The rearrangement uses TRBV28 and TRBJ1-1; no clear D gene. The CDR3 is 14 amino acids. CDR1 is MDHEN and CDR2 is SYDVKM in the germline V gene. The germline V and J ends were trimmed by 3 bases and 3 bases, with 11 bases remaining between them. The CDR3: CASSFLGVYTEAFF. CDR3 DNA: TGTGCCAGCAGTTTTTTGGGTGTGTACACTGAAGCTTTCTTT.

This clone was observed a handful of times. The CDR3 region has the DNA TGCAGCGCAAAACAAGGACTAGCGGGAGACACAGATACGCAGTATTTT. Protein: CSAKQGLAGDTDTQYF. The J gene is TRBJ2-3, the V gene TRBV29-1, with 13 bases lining up with TRBD2. The CDR3 loop spans 16 amino acids. Per the germline V gene, CDR1 is SQVTM and CDR2 is ANQGSEA. J lost 2 bases, V lost 7 bases, and 9 bases had no gene match.

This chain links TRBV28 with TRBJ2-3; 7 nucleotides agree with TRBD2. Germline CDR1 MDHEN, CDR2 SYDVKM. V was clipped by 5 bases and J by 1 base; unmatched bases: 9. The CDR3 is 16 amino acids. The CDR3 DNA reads TGTGCCAGCAGTCCCTCCCGGAGCGGGGGCACAGATACGCAGTATTTT. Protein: CASSPSRSGGTDTQYF.

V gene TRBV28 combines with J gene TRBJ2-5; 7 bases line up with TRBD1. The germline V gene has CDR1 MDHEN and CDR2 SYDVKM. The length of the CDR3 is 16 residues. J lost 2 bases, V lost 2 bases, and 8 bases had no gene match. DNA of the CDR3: TGTGCCAGCAGTTTAGGAAAGGGGGCGCGGCAAGAGACCCAGTACTTC. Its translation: CASSLGKGARQETQYF.

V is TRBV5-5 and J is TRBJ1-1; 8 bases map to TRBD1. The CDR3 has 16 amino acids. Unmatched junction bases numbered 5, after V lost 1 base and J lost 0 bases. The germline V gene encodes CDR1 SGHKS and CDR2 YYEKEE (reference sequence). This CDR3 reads CASSLRTGTMNTEAFF. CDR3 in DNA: TGTGCCAGCAGCTTGCGGACAGGGACCATGAACACTGAAGCTTTCTTT.

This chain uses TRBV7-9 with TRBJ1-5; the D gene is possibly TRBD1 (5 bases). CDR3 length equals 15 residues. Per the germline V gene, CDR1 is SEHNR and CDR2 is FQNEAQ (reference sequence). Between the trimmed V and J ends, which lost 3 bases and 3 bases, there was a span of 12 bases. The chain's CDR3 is CASSLGGDPNQPQHF. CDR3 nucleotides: TGTGCCAGCAGCTTGGGGGGAGACCCCAATCAGCCCCAGCATTTT.

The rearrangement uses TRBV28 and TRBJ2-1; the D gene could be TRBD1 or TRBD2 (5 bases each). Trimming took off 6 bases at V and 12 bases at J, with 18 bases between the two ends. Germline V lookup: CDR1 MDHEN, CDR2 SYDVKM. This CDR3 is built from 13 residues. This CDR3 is CASSQVGDGVQFF. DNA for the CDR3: TGTGCCAGCAGCCAAGTGGGGGATGGGGTGCAGTTCTTC.

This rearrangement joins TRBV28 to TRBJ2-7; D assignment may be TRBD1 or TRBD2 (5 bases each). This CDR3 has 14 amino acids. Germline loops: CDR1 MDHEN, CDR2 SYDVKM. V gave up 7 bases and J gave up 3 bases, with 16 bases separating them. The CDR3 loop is CASTLGTDYYEQYF. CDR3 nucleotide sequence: TGTGCCAGCACCCTAGGGACCGACTACTACGAGCAGTACTTC.

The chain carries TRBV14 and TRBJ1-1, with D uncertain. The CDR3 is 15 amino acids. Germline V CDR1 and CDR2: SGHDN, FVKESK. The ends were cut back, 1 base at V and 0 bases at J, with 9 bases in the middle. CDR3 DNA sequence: TGTGCCAGCAGCCAAGTTGGAAGAATGAACACTGAAGCTTTCTTT. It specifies CASSQVGRMNTEAFF.